The 29 T cell receptor beta chains reported below all come from one sample, sequenced in a study of cytomegalovirus exposure and HLA in healthy donors. PCR amplification relied on 60 Vbeta primers (plus 13 Jbeta primers). Method: immunoSEQ multiplex PCR; TCRdb's copy keeps in-frame clones and lacks some. The sample includes some 120,000 clones, 75% to 85% of them seen just once. Source material: PBMCs. The receptors derive from a male donor in good health and CMV-seronegative.

This clone was seen once. The V gene is TRBV7-8, the J gene TRBJ2-7, with D tentatively TRBD2 (5 bases). The CDR3 consists of 14 residues. V was cut by 1 base and J by 4 bases, with 11 bases left in between. The germline V gene has CDR1 SGHVS and CDR2 FQNEAQ. CDR3 coding DNA: TGTGCCAGCAGCTTAGTAAGGGAGAGTTACGAGCAGTACTTC. It specifies CASSLVRESYEQYF.

J is TRBJ1-6 and V is TRBV10-3, with a possible D match to TRBD1 (6 bases). The CDR3 runs to 15 residues. The V and J ends lost 5 bases and 8 bases respectively, with 16 bases between them. CDR1 is ENHRY, CDR2 SYGVKD, per germline. CDR3: CAISSGQTTYSPLHF. For the CDR3, the DNA is TGTGCCATCAGTTCTGGACAGACGACTTATTCACCCCTCCACTTT.

V usage is TRBV5-6 and J usage is TRBJ2-7; 9 bases map to TRBD1. The germline V gene has CDR1 SGHDT and CDR2 YYEEEE. J was trimmed by 3 bases and V by 4 bases; bases with no gene match: 8. CDR3 length: 15 residues. The chain's CDR3 is CASSRRAGQGYEQYF. The CDR3 DNA follows: TGTGCCAGCAGCCGCCGAGCGGGACAGGGCTACGAGCAGTACTTC.

In its sample, this clone was seen once. The chain is built from TRBV4-1 and TRBJ2-1; 9 nucleotides align to TRBD1. This CDR3 has 14 residues. CDR1 is MGHRA, CDR2 YSYEKL, per germline. V dropped 4 bases and J dropped 7; count of bases not matched to a gene: 5. The CDR3 DNA sequence: TGCGCCAGCAGCCTTGACAGGGGGAGAAATGAGCAGTTCTTC. Amino acids: CASSLDRGRNEQFF.

The J gene is TRBJ2-5, the V gene TRBV7-9; D not resolved. The germline CDR1 and CDR2 sequences are SEHNR and FQNEAQ (reference sequence). This CDR3 spans 13 amino acids. Trimming pared 9 bases from V and 5 bases from J, leaving 16 bases between. This CDR3 reads CASSRRSRETQYF. The CDR3 DNA sequence: TGTGCCAGTTCTAGGAGAAGTAGGGAGACCCAGTACTTC.

This chain joins TRBV19 and TRBJ1-2; D gene uncertain. Germline lookup yields CDR1 LNHDA and CDR2 SQIVND (reference sequence). V was shortened by 0 bases and J by 4 bases, with 9 bases between the two germline ends. The CDR3 extends over 14 amino acids. The CDR3 DNA reads as TGTGCCAGTAGTATAGATGGGCCATCCTATGGCTACACCTTC. Residues: CASSIDGPSYGYTF. The full variable domain, in which reference TRBV19 and TRBJ1-2 provide the parts outside the CDR3, is DGGITQSPKYLFRKEGQNVTLSCEQNLNHDAMYWYRQDPGQGLRLIYYSQIVNDFQKGDIAEGYSVSREKKESFPLTVTSAQKNPTAFYLCASSIDGPSYGYTFGSGTRLTVV.

This chain joins TRBV9 and TRBJ2-1; 7 bases are a match to TRBD2. Germline CDR1 reads SGDLS; CDR2 reads YYNGEE. The CDR3 spans 14 residues. J was trimmed by 9 bases and V by 4 bases; bases with no gene match: 10. CDR3 sequence reads: CASSFGGEGGEQFF. In DNA form, the CDR3 reads TGTGCCAGCAGCTTTGGGGGGGAGGGCGGTGAGCAGTTCTTC.

The gene calls are TRBV7-6 and TRBJ2-2; TRBD1 matches 11 bases. The CDR3 has 18 residues. Trimming took 2 bases from V and 4 from J; bases not matched to a gene: 9. The germline gives CDR1 SGHVS, CDR2 FNYEAQ. This chain's CDR3 is CASSLTGTGGMGTGELFF. The CDR3 bases are TGTGCCAGCAGCTTAACCGGGACAGGGGGTATGGGCACCGGGGAGCTGTTTTTT.

This clone was found a few times. The V and J genes are TRBV9 and TRBJ1-2; 9 bases line up with TRBD1. This CDR3 has 14 amino acids. V shed 4 bases, J shed 5 bases, and the junction held 6 bases outside the gene matches. From germline, CDR1 is SGDLS and CDR2 YYNGEE. CDR3 in DNA: TGTGCCAGCAGCCGTGGGGACAGGGTTTATGGCTACACCTTC. This sequence encodes CASSRGDRVYGYTF. The variable domain in full, with the rest retrieved from reference TRBV9 and TRBJ1-2, is DSGVTQTPKHLITATGQRVTLRCSPRSGDLSVYWYQQSLDQGLQFLIQYYNGEERAKGNILERFSAQQFPDLHSELNLSSLELGDSALYFCASSRGDRVYGYTFGSGTRLTVV.

J is TRBJ2-5 and V is TRBV2; perhaps TRBD1 as D (5 bases). Trimming pared 4 bases from V and 4 bases from J, leaving 13 bases between. CDR1 is SNHLY and CDR2 is FYNNEI in the germline V gene. The CDR3 has 14 residues. The CDR3 coding sequence is TGTGCCAGCAGTGGCAGGGTCTTGTTAGAGACCCAGTACTTC. This translates into CASSGRVLLETQYF.

The chain couples TRBV5-4 to TRBJ1-4, with a weak D call TRBD1 (5 bases). V was cut by 2 bases and J by 7 bases, with 15 bases left in between. The CDR3 has 15 amino acids. Germline CDR1 is SGHNT and CDR2 is YYREEE (reference sequence). CDR3 loop: CASSLYIQGGEKLFF. CDR3 DNA: TGTGCCAGCAGCTTATACATCCAGGGCGGTGAAAAACTGTTTTTT.

The genes are TRBV29-1 and TRBJ1-1; 10 bases map to TRBD1. The CDR3 spans 13 residues. Germline CDR1 and CDR2: SQVTM and ANQGSEA. The ends lost 8 bases at V and 1 base at J; junction bases unmatched: 4. The CDR3 nucleotides are TGCAGCCTCCGGGACAGGGGGAACACTGAAGCTTTCTTT. Amino acids: CSLRDRGNTEAFF.

The chain recombines TRBV4-3 with TRBJ2-5; 9 nucleotides line up with TRBD1. The germline gives CDR1 LGHNA, CDR2 YSLEER. The ends lost 6 bases at V and 11 bases at J; junction bases unmatched: 16. The CDR3 extends over 15 amino acids. CDR3 in amino acids: CASRDPGQGLWEQYF. As DNA, the CDR3 is TGCGCCAGCAGGGATCCGGGACAGGGTTTATGGGAGCAGTACTTC.

This clone has a single count. V gene TRBV2 combines with J gene TRBJ1-6; no firm D call. This CDR3 is built from 15 residues. With 8 bases removed from V and 5 bases from J, the gap between germline ends came to 16 bases. In germline, CDR1 is SNHLY, CDR2 FYNNEI. The CDR3 region has the DNA TGTGCCAGCGGACGAGGGAGGGAAAATAATTCACCCCTCCACTTT. Translation: CASGRGRENNSPLHF.

The V and J genes are TRBV29-1 and TRBJ2-2, with a possible D match to TRBD2 (6 bases). V was cut by 4 bases and J by 8 bases, with 11 bases left in between. Germline V gene sequence: CDR1 SQVTM, CDR2 ANQGSEA. The CDR3 contains 12 residues. The CDR3 DNA reads TGCAGCGTTGGACTACGGGGGGGGGAGCTGTTTTTT. Translation: CSVGLRGGELFF.

The chain has TRBV6-1 and TRBJ1-2; D is unresolved. V shed 0 bases and J shed 4 bases, with 9 bases lying between them. The CDR3 has 14 amino acids. CDR1 MNHNS and CDR2 SASEGT come from the germline V gene. This CDR3 is CASSEALVIYGYTF. The CDR3 nucleotides are TGTGCCAGCAGTGAAGCGCTAGTAATCTATGGCTACACCTTC.

The chain employs TRBV18 and TRBJ2-3, with 10 bases matching TRBD2. V lost 2 bases to trimming and J lost 2 bases; unmatched junction nucleotides: 7. Germline CDR1 and CDR2: KGHSH and LQKENI. CDR3 length equals 17 residues. CDR3 loop: CASSPTVAGGLTDTQYF. CDR3 coding DNA: TGTGCCAGCTCACCAACTGTAGCGGGGGGACTCACAGATACGCAGTATTTT.

The chain couples TRBV4-2 to TRBJ1-1; 9 nucleotides agree with TRBD1. The germline V gene has CDR1 LGHNA and CDR2 YNFKEQ. The CDR3 is 14 amino acids. J lost 6 bases, V lost 5 bases, and 7 bases had no gene match. As DNA, the CDR3 is TGTGCCAGCAGCTTGGCCGGGACAGGGTCTGAAGCTTTCTTT. This codes for CASSLAGTGSEAFF.

This clone was seen a handful of times. This rearrangement joins TRBV7-3 to TRBJ2-5; no clear D gene. The CDR3 has 14 residues. The germline gives CDR1 SGHTA, CDR2 FQGTGA. With 0 bases removed from V and 2 bases from J, the gap between germline ends came to 7 bases. The CDR3 region has the DNA TGTGCCAGCAGCTTAACGGCCAATCAAGAGACCCAGTACTTC. As protein: CASSLTANQETQYF.

J is TRBJ2-1 and V is TRBV19; TRBD2 matches at 10 bases. CDR3 length: 15 amino acids. Germline V CDR1 and CDR2: LNHDA, SQIVND (reference sequence). V was clipped by 3 bases and J by 9 bases; unmatched bases: 8. This CDR3 reads CASSIIPSGSSEQFF. The CDR3, as DNA: TGTGCCAGTAGTATTATTCCTAGCGGGAGTAGTGAGCAGTTCTTC. Drawing the rest from reference TRBV19 and TRBJ2-1, the complete variable domain is DGGITQSPKYLFRKEGQNVTLSCEQNLNHDAMYWYRQDPGQGLRLIYYSQIVNDFQKGDIAEGYSVSREKKESFPLTVTSAQKNPTAFYLCASSIIPSGSSEQFFGPGTRLTVL.

CDR3: CSAPGLYEQYF. CDR3 DNA: TGCAGTGCCCCCGGACTCTACGAGCAGTACTTC. The V call is TRBV20-1, the J call TRBJ2-7; a possible D gene is TRBD2 (5 bases). V was pared by 6 bases and J by 3 bases, with 9 bases between. Germline loops: CDR1 DFQATT, CDR2 SNEGSKA (reference sequence). CDR3 size: 11 residues.

The chain is built from TRBV25-1 and TRBJ1-1, with a weak D call TRBD1 (5 bases). The CDR3 spans 14 residues. V was cut by 4 bases and J by 1 base, with 10 bases left in between. The germline gives CDR1 MGHDK, CDR2 SYGVNS. The CDR3, as DNA: TGTGCCAGCAGTGCACAGGAGACGAACACTGAAGCTTTCTTT. Translation gives CASSAQETNTEAFF.

CDR3 loop: CASSLGGQGPYEQYF. CDR3 in DNA: TGTGCCAGCAGCTTAGGGGGACAGGGTCCCTACGAGCAGTACTTC. The rearrangement joins TRBV7-2 to TRBJ2-7, with 9 bases that match TRBD1. Germline CDR1 and CDR2: SGHTA and FQGNSA. The CDR3 runs 15 residues. Germline trimming cut 1 base from V and 2 bases from J; bases unmatched to any gene: 3.

V usage is TRBV19 and J usage is TRBJ2-3; 8 bases align to TRBD1. CDR3 length: 13 residues. With V trimmed by 11 bases and J by 4 bases, 8 bases remained unmatched. Germline V CDR1 and CDR2: LNHDA, SQIVND (reference sequence). CDR3 nucleotides: TGTGCCTCAAAAGGACAGGGAGCAGATACGCAGTATTTT. Its translation: CASKGQGADTQYF.

The chain has TRBV11-3 and TRBJ2-1, with 7 positions matching TRBD2. CDR3 length: 17 amino acids. CDR1 is SGHNT, CDR2 YENEEA, per germline. V lost 5 bases, J lost 0 bases, and 10 bases stayed unmatched. CDR3 loop: CASSPSSGDGSYNEQFF. CDR3 DNA sequence: TGTGCCAGCAGCCCATCCAGCGGGGACGGCTCCTACAATGAGCAGTTCTTC.

The chain couples TRBV12-5 to TRBJ2-2, with 9 bases lining up with TRBD2. This CDR3 region has 15 residues. CDR1 is LGHNT and CDR2 is FRNRAP in the germline V gene. J was trimmed by 7 bases and V by 2 bases; bases with no gene match: 5. The CDR3 sequence is CASGLSGGRDGELFF. In DNA form, the CDR3 reads TGTGCTAGTGGTTTGAGTGGCGGGAGGGACGGGGAGCTGTTTTTT. The full variable domain, with the rest looked up from reference TRBV12-5 and TRBJ2-2, is DARVTQTPRHKVTEMGQEVTMRCQPILGHNTVFWYRQTMMQGLELLAYFRNRAPLDDSGMPKDRFSAEMPDATLATLKIQPSEPRDSAVYFCASGLSGGRDGELFFGEGSRLTVL.

The rearrangement uses TRBV5-1 and TRBJ2-1, with 8 bases identical to TRBD1. Losses at the gene ends were 1 base for V and 8 bases for J; bases not matched to a gene: 8. Germline values: CDR1 SGHRS, CDR2 YFSETQ. This CDR3 region has 15 residues. The CDR3 DNA reads TGCGCCAGCAGCTTGTGGTCAGGGGGCGCGGATGAGCAGTTCTTC. It translates to CASSLWSGGADEQFF.

DNA of the CDR3: TGTGCCAGTGGCTTCCAGGGACAGAGCTCCTACGAGCAGTACTTC. Translating gives CASGFQGQSSYEQYF. The chain recombines TRBV6-1 with TRBJ2-7; TRBD1 agrees at 7 bases. V trimming: 9 bases; J trimming: 0 bases; junction bases outside the gene matches: 11. This CDR3 contains 15 residues. Germline V gives CDR1 MNHNS, CDR2 SASEGT.

J is TRBJ1-4 and V is TRBV28; 7 bases align to TRBD1. This CDR3 is 14 amino acids long. Germline V CDR1 and CDR2: MDHEN, SYDVKM. V lost 6 bases to trimming and J lost 4 bases; unmatched junction nucleotides: 5. The CDR3 bases are TGTGCCAGCAGCCAGACAGGGTTTAATGAAAAACTGTTTTTT. It specifies CASSQTGFNEKLFF.